One sample yielded the 16 T cell receptor beta chains listed below, sequenced in a study of T cell responses to AZD1222 COVID-19 vaccine. Sequenced by immunoSEQ multiplex PCR; TCRdb stores in-frame clones only, minus some. The table lists under 150,000 clones, about nine tenths of them singletons, with roughly 3.1% in the top ten. The starting material was peripheral blood, obtained on day 0 of AZD1222 vaccination. These receptors all stem from an adult in good health.

The V and J genes are TRBV2 and TRBJ1-5; 8 bases fit TRBD1. Unmatched junction bases numbered 14, after V lost 8 bases and J lost 11 bases. The CDR3 is 14 residues long. The germline V gene has CDR1 SNHLY and CDR2 FYNNEI. The CDR3 DNA reads as TGTGCCAGCGGGACAGGCACCCGGGGAGAAGCCCAGCATTTT. As protein: CASGTGTRGEAQHF.

V is TRBV4-3 and J is TRBJ2-2; 13 bases agree with TRBD2. The germline V gene encodes CDR1 LGHNA and CDR2 YSLEER. The CDR3 runs to 17 residues. The J segment lost 5 bases and the V segment lost 4 bases, leaving 7 bases of the junction unmatched. The CDR3 protein is CASSPHRLAGGTGELFF. The CDR3 nucleotides are TGCGCCAGCAGCCCCCACCGACTAGCGGGAGGAACCGGGGAGCTGTTTTTT.

The chain links TRBV5-1 to TRBJ2-7; tentative D call: TRBD1 (6 bases). The CDR3 runs 14 residues. CDR1 and CDR2 (germline): SGHRS, YFSETQ. The V and J ends lost 0 bases and 5 bases respectively, with 12 bases between them. CDR3 nucleotides: TGCGCCAGCAGCTTGGAACCAGGGGCACACGAGCAGTACTTC. Its translation: CASSLEPGAHEQYF.

In its sample, this clone was seen many times. The V gene is TRBV29-1, the J gene TRBJ2-5, with D maybe TRBD2 (6 bases). Germline V gene sequence: CDR1 SQVTM, CDR2 ANQGSEA. The V end lost 1 base, the J end lost 4 bases, and 16 bases lay between the germline ends. The CDR3 contains 15 residues. DNA of the CDR3: TGCAGCGTTGAAGGGGAGTCTAGCGTTTTAGAGACCCAGTACTTC. Protein sequence: CSVEGESSVLETQYF.

The chain combines TRBV9 with TRBJ2-7; TRBD2 agrees at 14 bases. In germline, CDR1 is SGDLS, CDR2 YYNGEE. J was trimmed by 6 bases and V by 3 bases; bases with no gene match: 8. The CDR3 loop spans 16 amino acids. As DNA, the CDR3 is TGTGCCAGCAGCGCTGGGACTAGCGGGAGTTACGGCGAGCAGTACTTC. Its translation is CASSAGTSGSYGEQYF.

As for this clone: At one of its ends the junction is not consistent with the germline gene, which may arise from a read error. The V gene is TRBV7-3, the J gene TRBJ2-7; 12 bases are a match to TRBD2. The CDR3 consists of 17 residues. Looked up from germline, CDR1 is SGHTA and CDR2 is FQGTGA. CDR3 nucleotide sequence: TGTGCCAGCAGCCCTCTAGCGGGAGGGCCTCTCTCCGACGAGCAGTACTTC. Translated, it gives CASSPLAGGPLSDEQYF.

The CDR3 loop is CASSTGFGAGELFF. In DNA form, the CDR3 reads TGTGCCAGCAGCACAGGGTTTGGCGCCGGGGAGCTGTTTTTT. The rearrangement joins TRBV7-9 to TRBJ2-2; D is possibly TRBD1 (6 bases). V lost 5 bases and J 6 bases, leaving 13 bases between the germline ends. CDR3 length: 14 residues. CDR1 and CDR2 (germline): SEHNR, FQNEAQ (reference sequence).

The V call is TRBV15, the J call TRBJ2-2, with D possibly being TRBD2 (6 bases). The V gene lost 6 bases and the J gene lost 2 bases, with 16 bases spanning the gap. The length of the CDR3 is 16 residues. CDR1 is LNHNV, CDR2 YYDKDF, per germline (reference sequence). DNA for the CDR3: TGTGCCACCAGGGCGAGAATAGCGGATAACACCGGGGAGCTGTTTTTT. Translating gives CATRARIADNTGELFF.

The chain carries TRBV7-9 and TRBJ2-6, with TRBD2 matching 8 bases. The V and J ends lost 4 bases and 1 base, in that order; junction bases with no gene match: 9. Germline CDR1 reads SEHNR; CDR2 reads FQNEAQ (reference sequence). This CDR3 spans 18 amino acids. CDR3 sequence: CASSSPPGRASGANVLTF. CDR3 coding DNA: TGTGCCAGCAGCTCGCCCCCCGGGAGGGCATCTGGGGCCAACGTCCTGACTTTC.

The rearrangement joins TRBV6-5 to TRBJ2-7; no clear D. This CDR3 spans 10 amino acids. CDR1 MNHEY and CDR2 SVGAGI come from the germline V gene. The ends were cut back, 8 bases at V and 4 bases at J, with 6 bases in the middle. The CDR3 DNA reads as TGTGCCAGCTCCCGATACGAGCAGTACTTC. It yields the protein CASSRYEQYF.

This sequence joins TRBV27 and TRBJ1-1, with 8 bases lining up with TRBD1. The CDR3 contains 17 residues. The V and J ends lost 5 bases and 5 bases, in that order; junction bases with no gene match: 16. Germline assignment: CDR1 MNHEY and CDR2 SMNVEV (reference sequence). The chain's CDR3 is CASSPLGDRSPRTEAFF. In DNA, the CDR3 is TGTGCCAGCAGTCCGCTAGGGGACAGGAGTCCGAGGACTGAAGCTTTCTTT.

This sequence joins TRBV6-1 and TRBJ1-5; 7 nucleotides agree with TRBD1. Trimming removed 1 base from V and 3 bases from J; junction bases left unmatched: 3. Germline CDR1 and CDR2: MNHNS and SASEGT. The CDR3 length is 15 residues. CDR3: CASSEEGQFNQPQHF. The DNA of the CDR3 is TGTGCCAGCAGTGAAGAGGGACAGTTCAATCAGCCCCAGCATTTT.

The chain couples TRBV30 to TRBJ2-5; 12 positions agree with TRBD2. V lost 3 bases to trimming and J lost 2 bases; unmatched junction nucleotides: 7. The CDR3 contains 16 residues. Germline-derived CDR1 and CDR2 are GTSNPN and SVGIG (reference sequence). In nucleotides, the CDR3 is TGTGCCTGGAGAGGCCTAGCGGGAGGGCGGCAAGAGACCCAGTACTTC. This sequence encodes CAWRGLAGGRQETQYF.

CDR3 amino acids: CASSELYFNQGANYGYTF. The CDR3 DNA follows: TGTGCCAGCAGTGAACTCTACTTTAACCAGGGGGCTAACTATGGCTACACCTTC. The chain carries TRBV6-1 and TRBJ1-2; 7 nucleotides line up with TRBD1. V gave up 2 bases and J gave up 0 bases; unmatched junction bases: 12. From germline, CDR1 is MNHNS and CDR2 SASEGT. This CDR3 comprises 18 residues.

The chain joins TRBV6-5 to TRBJ1-1; 7 bases are a match to TRBD1. The CDR3 runs to 15 residues. V was clipped by 0 bases and J by 5 bases; unmatched bases: 6. Germline V gene lookup returns CDR1 MNHEY and CDR2 SVGAGI. This CDR3 reads CASSYSRGGTTEAFF. DNA for the CDR3: TGTGCCAGCAGTTACTCCAGGGGGGGAACAACTGAAGCTTTCTTT.

The rearrangement joins TRBV7-2 to TRBJ1-2; TRBD1 agrees at 9 bases. The V gene end was trimmed by 6 bases and the J gene end by 1 base; junction bases not matched to a gene: 3. The germline CDR1 and CDR2 sequences are SGHTA and FQGNSA. The CDR3 totals 14 residues. In nucleotides, the CDR3 is TGTGCCAGCAGTCGGGACAGGGTTAACTATGGCTACACCTTC. Residues: CASSRDRVNYGYTF.